One sample yielded the 30 T cell receptor beta chains listed below, sequenced in a study of blood T cell repertoires in COVID-19. The table came from immunoSEQ multiplex PCR; TCRdb's copy has only in-frame clones and leaves some out. Of about 70,000 clones in the sample, approximately 75% are singletons; the top ten hold 6.3%. Sequenced material: peripheral blood. The receptor source for this set is a woman in her sixties or seventies with acute or convalescent COVID-19.

V usage is TRBV25-1 and J usage is TRBJ1-2, with TRBD1 matching over 7 bases. V trimming: 4 bases; J trimming: 8 bases; junction bases outside the gene matches: 4. The CDR3 loop spans 12 amino acids. Per germline, CDR1 MGHDK and CDR2 SYGVNS. As DNA, the CDR3 is TGTGCCAGCAGTGGTGGGACAGACGGCTACACCTTC. Translated: CASSGGTDGYTF.

This chain connects TRBV9 to TRBJ1-2; D not certain. Trimming took 0 bases from V and 7 from J, leaving 16 bases between them. Germline CDR1 and CDR2: SGDLS and YYNGEE. The CDR3 consists of 15 residues. The CDR3: CASSVDDGIDGGYTF. CDR3 DNA: TGTGCCAGCAGCGTAGACGACGGGATAGATGGTGGCTACACCTTC.

This chain links TRBV6-5 with TRBJ1-6; 9 bases align to TRBD1. The CDR3 is 15 amino acids. Germline V gene lookup returns CDR1 MNHEY and CDR2 SVGAGI. V shed 6 bases, J shed 10 bases, and the junction held 10 bases outside the gene matches. The CDR3 here is CASSPAGQGASPLHF. Written as DNA, the CDR3 is TGTGCCAGCAGCCCCGCGGGACAGGGAGCCTCACCCCTCCACTTT.

The rearrangement uses TRBV27 and TRBJ2-2; weak D call: TRBD2 (7 bases). The CDR3 covers 14 residues. Trimming cost V 3 bases and J 7 bases, with 12 bases left between them. Germline V gene sequence: CDR1 MNHEY, CDR2 SMNVEV (reference sequence). CDR3 in amino acids: CASSLGGRGGELFF. The CDR3 DNA reads as TGTGCCAGCAGTTTGGGGGGGCGCGGCGGGGAGCTGTTTTTT.

This chain connects TRBV6-6 to TRBJ1-4; 9 bases map to TRBD1. This CDR3 spans 15 amino acids. V lost 5 bases and J lost 8; bases outside the gene matches: 9. CDR1 MNHNY and CDR2 SVGAGI come from the germline V gene (reference sequence). This CDR3 is CASSDPDRGGEKLFF. DNA of the CDR3: TGTGCCAGCAGTGATCCGGACAGGGGAGGGGAAAAACTGTTTTTT.

The V and J genes are TRBV28 and TRBJ1-1, with 10 bases identical to TRBD1. CDR3 size: 15 residues. Per germline, CDR1 MDHEN and CDR2 SYDVKM. V was pared by 3 bases and J by 5 bases, with 6 bases of the junction left unmatched. CDR3 residues: CASSLTGGEGTEAFF. CDR3 DNA: TGTGCCAGCAGTTTGACAGGGGGCGAGGGAACTGAAGCTTTCTTT.

The gene calls are TRBV6-1 and TRBJ2-3; D is undetermined. CDR1 and CDR2 from the germline V gene are MNHNS and SASEGT. This CDR3 comprises 11 residues. V dropped 6 bases and J dropped 5 bases, with 6 bases sitting between them. The CDR3 sequence: CASRTGDTQYF. For the CDR3, the DNA is TGTGCCAGCAGAACGGGAGATACGCAGTATTTT.

This chain connects TRBV25-1 to TRBJ1-2; D is undetermined. The CDR3 is 14 residues long. Germline CDR1 is MGHDK and CDR2 is SYGVNS. The V end lost 2 bases, the J end lost 5 bases, and 12 bases lay between the germline ends. The CDR3 sequence is CASSEAHAAYGYTF. In DNA, the CDR3 is TGTGCCAGCAGTGAAGCGCACGCAGCGTATGGCTACACCTTC.

On this clone: Other DNA sequences of this sample code for an identical CDR3. The chain couples TRBV7-2 to TRBJ2-2; D not certain. This CDR3 contains 14 residues. Trimming cost V 5 bases and J 5 bases, with 12 bases left between them. Germline CDR1 SGHTA, CDR2 FQGNSA. CDR3 bases: TGTGCCAGCAGCCCCGGATTGCGGACCGGGGAGCTGTTTTTT. Amino acid sequence: CASSPGLRTGELFF.

In its sample, this clone was seen a few times. This chain uses TRBV7-9 with TRBJ2-7; possible D gene TRBD2, 5 bases. The CDR3 covers 15 residues. In germline, CDR1 is SEHNR, CDR2 FQNEAQ (reference sequence). Trimming removed 4 bases at V and 2 bases at J, with 15 bases between. CDR3 loop: CASSSPRGATYEQYF. CDR3 DNA: TGTGCCAGCAGCTCCCCACGGGGTGCGACCTACGAGCAGTACTTC.

V usage is TRBV24-1 and J usage is TRBJ1-5; D is unresolved. Trimming cost V 4 bases and J 4 bases, with 10 bases left between them. Germline V gives CDR1 KGHDR, CDR2 SFDVKD. The CDR3 length is 14 residues. CDR3 region: CATSEGSRNQPQHF. Written as DNA, the CDR3 is TGTGCCACCAGTGAGGGCAGTCGGAATCAGCCCCAGCATTTT.

This chain joins TRBV4-2 and TRBJ2-1, with TRBD2 identical over 9 bases. Germline V gene sequence: CDR1 LGHNA, CDR2 YNFKEQ. The CDR3 runs 16 residues. V lost 4 bases to trimming and J lost 6 bases; unmatched junction nucleotides: 10. DNA of the CDR3: TGTGCCAGCAGCCGGGATCCCGGCGGGGGGGTCAATGAGCAGTTCTTC. As protein: CASSRDPGGGVNEQFF.

CDR3 sequence reads: CASSQEGQEYGYTF. CDR3 DNA: TGCGCCAGCAGCCAAGAGGGACAGGAATATGGCTACACCTTC. The chain uses TRBV4-1 and TRBJ1-2, with 8 bases matching TRBD1. The J segment lost 5 bases and the V segment lost 0 bases, leaving 2 bases of the junction unmatched. Germline CDR1 and CDR2: MGHRA and YSYEKL. CDR3 length: 14 amino acids.

The rearrangement links TRBV27 to TRBJ2-1; 9 bases fit TRBD1. This CDR3 region has 15 residues. V lost 5 bases, J lost 4 bases, and 6 bases stayed unmatched. Germline CDR1 and CDR2: MNHEY and SMNVEV (reference sequence). The chain's CDR3 is CASSPRTGAYNEQFF. The CDR3 DNA reads as TGTGCCAGCAGTCCCCGGACAGGGGCTTACAATGAGCAGTTCTTC.

The J gene is TRBJ2-4, the V gene TRBV5-1; 7 positions match TRBD1. Germline-derived CDR1 and CDR2 are SGHRS and YFSETQ. V trimming: 0 bases; J trimming: 8 bases; junction bases outside the gene matches: 11. CDR3 size: 16 residues. Written as DNA, the CDR3 is TGCGCCAGCAGCTTGGCCCCGGCCGAGGACAGGCACATTCAGTACTTC. It translates to CASSLAPAEDRHIQYF.

The chain links TRBV12-3 or TRBV12-4 to TRBJ1-2, with D possibly matching TRBD1 (6 bases). V was shortened by 8 bases and J by 6 bases, with 16 bases between the two germline ends. This CDR3 has 13 residues. Here the CDR3 reads CASSPLGGNGYTF. The CDR3 DNA sequence: TGTGCCAGCTCCCCTTTAGGGGGAAATGGCTACACCTTC.

The chain has TRBV5-8 and TRBJ1-3, with 9 bases fitting TRBD1. With 0 bases clipped from V and 2 bases from J, the junction kept 0 bases outside the gene matches. CDR3 length equals 15 residues. Germline CDR1 SGHTS, CDR2 YDEGEE. The CDR3 nucleotides read TGTGCCAGCAGCTTGGGGACAGGGGCTGGAAACACCATATATTTT. It codes for CASSLGTGAGNTIYF.

V is TRBV5-1 and J is TRBJ1-2; D perhaps matches TRBD1 (6 bases). This CDR3 is built from 12 residues. Trimming shortened V by 2 bases and J by 6 bases, and 8 bases separated the two germline ends. Germline loops: CDR1 SGHRS, CDR2 YFSETQ. CDR3 sequence: CASSFQGNGYTF. In nucleotides, the CDR3 is TGCGCCAGCAGCTTCCAGGGGAATGGCTACACCTTC.

The chain carries TRBV29-1 and TRBJ2-1, with 7 bases identical to TRBD1. With V trimmed by 7 bases and J by 2 bases, 8 bases remained unmatched. Germline V gene lookup returns CDR1 SQVTM and CDR2 ANQGSEA. This CDR3 spans 14 amino acids. CDR3 in amino acids: CSAGRQGPYNEQFF. DNA for the CDR3: TGCAGCGCGGGAAGACAGGGTCCCTACAATGAGCAGTTCTTC.

This clone was counted a single time. The genes are TRBV19 and TRBJ1-5, with a weak D call TRBD1 (5 bases). Trimming took 2 bases from V and 0 from J, leaving 11 bases between them. CDR3 length: 16 amino acids. The germline gives CDR1 LNHDA, CDR2 SQIVND (reference sequence). The CDR3, as DNA: TGTGCCAGTAGTATAATGAAGGGGAATAGCAATCAGCCCCAGCATTTT. Encoded protein: CASSIMKGNSNQPQHF.

This chain uses TRBV29-1 with TRBJ2-2, with D possibly matching TRBD1 (6 bases). The V and J ends lost 2 bases and 9 bases respectively, with 16 bases between them. CDR3 size: 14 residues. Looked up from germline, CDR1 is SQVTM and CDR2 is ANQGSEA. CDR3 nucleotide sequence: TGCAGCGTTGAATGGGCAGGGGTAAATAGGGAGCTGTTTTTT. Translation: CSVEWAGVNRELFF.

This chain joins TRBV2 and TRBJ1-2; 8 bases map to TRBD1. This CDR3 spans 12 amino acids. The V gene end was trimmed by 7 bases and the J gene end by 3 bases; junction bases not matched to a gene: 1. Germline V CDR1 and CDR2: SNHLY, FYNNEI. The CDR3 DNA is TGTGCCAGCATGGACAGGGACTATGGCTACACCTTC. As protein: CASMDRDYGYTF.

V gene TRBV6-6 combines with J gene TRBJ1-1, with 9 bases identical to TRBD1. Germline V gene data show CDR1 as MNHNY and CDR2 as SVGAGI (reference sequence). The CDR3 totals 14 residues. Trimming cost V 5 bases and J 11 bases; bases outside gene matches: 12. The CDR3 protein is CASSIGDRVGWAFF. The CDR3, as DNA: TGTGCCAGCAGTATAGGGGACAGGGTAGGTTGGGCTTTCTTT.

This rearrangement joins TRBV7-2 to TRBJ1-2; possible D gene TRBD1, 6 bases. The CDR3 has 14 residues. Germline CDR1 is SGHTA and CDR2 is FQGNSA. Trimming took 5 bases from V and 4 from J, leaving 14 bases between them. The CDR3 sequence is CASSVGQPSYGYTF. CDR3 DNA: TGTGCCAGCAGCGTAGGACAGCCATCCTATGGCTACACCTTC.

This clone was observed a few times. This chain uses TRBV7-2 with TRBJ1-2; tentative D call: TRBD1 (6 bases). This CDR3 region has 14 residues. Trimming removed 5 bases at V and 3 bases at J, with 13 bases between. Germline values: CDR1 SGHTA, CDR2 FQGNSA. The CDR3 DNA is TGTGCCAGCAGCATCCGGGACAAGGACTATGGCTACACCTTC. Its translation is CASSIRDKDYGYTF.

The chain links TRBV2 to TRBJ2-1; 7 nucleotides align to TRBD1. V shed 8 bases and J 5 bases; nucleotides not matched to a gene: 6. Germline CDR1 SNHLY, CDR2 FYNNEI. The CDR3 extends over 13 amino acids. The CDR3, as DNA: TGTGCCAGCGGAGGACAGGTGAACAATGAGCAGTTCTTC. It specifies CASGGQVNNEQFF.

This chain joins TRBV9 and TRBJ2-2; maybe TRBD2 (6 bases). Trimming took off 2 bases at V and 6 bases at J, with 14 bases between the two ends. This CDR3 comprises 15 residues. The germline gives CDR1 SGDLS, CDR2 YYNGEE. CDR3 sequence reads: CASSVRGSPPGELFF. CDR3 bases: TGTGCCAGCAGCGTTCGGGGGTCACCCCCCGGGGAGCTGTTTTTT.

This clone was detected a few times. The chain employs TRBV5-1 and TRBJ2-6; no clear D. This CDR3 has 15 residues. CDR1 is SGHRS, CDR2 YFSETQ, per germline. V lost 1 base, J lost 3 bases, and 8 bases lay in between. In nucleotides, the CDR3 is TGCGCCAGCAGCTTGCTAAGTAATGGGGCCAACGTCCTGACTTTC. Its protein is CASSLLSNGANVLTF.

The gene calls are TRBV5-1 and TRBJ2-3; 11 positions agree with TRBD2. Looked up from germline, CDR1 is SGHRS and CDR2 is YFSETQ. Trimming at V came to 3 bases and at J to 4 bases, leaving 4 bases not matched to a gene. CDR3 length: 15 residues. CDR3 bases: TGCGCCAGCAGCTGGGGACTAGCGGACGCAGATACGCAGTATTTT. This sequence encodes CASSWGLADADTQYF.

The chain recombines TRBV7-2 with TRBJ1-4; D possibly corresponds to TRBD1 (6 bases). The CDR3 is 13 residues long. Trimming shortened V by 10 bases and J by 4 bases, and 13 bases separated the two germline ends. Germline CDR1 SGHTA, CDR2 FQGNSA. The chain's CDR3 is CATSRGNNEKLFF. CDR3 sequence (DNA): TGTGCCACCTCAAGGGGGAATAATGAAAAACTGTTTTTT.